This TCR beta chain was identified during a study of T cells after yellow fever vaccination. Each CDR3 protein gets one entry after TCRdb re-called the 5' RACE reads with MiXCR. The table lists about 330,000 distinct CDR3 sequences, over 4% of them singletons, with around 24% in the top ten. Study outcomes and limitations: Within FACS-sorted repertoires, abundant clonotypes contaminating from the bulk population could be present. When the response was secondary, it was weaker but reached its peak faster, day 5 versus 15.

Looked up from germline, CDR1 is DFQATT and CDR2 is SNEGSKA (reference sequence). The V gene end was trimmed by 6 bases and the J gene end by 7 bases; junction bases not matched to a gene: 12. The CDR3 consists of 14 residues. This clonotype was recorded at least ten times. Antigen unknown. The J gene is TRBJ2-4, the V gene TRBV20-1, with TRBD1 matching 7 bases. The TCR originated in a man between 18 and 29 years old who received the YFV17D yellow fever vaccine. The sample consisted of PBMCs, taken 5 days after the yellow fever booster vaccination. The CDR3 bases are TGCAGTGCAACCGAAACAGGGGTTGGGAACATTCAGTACTTC. It is translated as CSATETGVGNIQYF.